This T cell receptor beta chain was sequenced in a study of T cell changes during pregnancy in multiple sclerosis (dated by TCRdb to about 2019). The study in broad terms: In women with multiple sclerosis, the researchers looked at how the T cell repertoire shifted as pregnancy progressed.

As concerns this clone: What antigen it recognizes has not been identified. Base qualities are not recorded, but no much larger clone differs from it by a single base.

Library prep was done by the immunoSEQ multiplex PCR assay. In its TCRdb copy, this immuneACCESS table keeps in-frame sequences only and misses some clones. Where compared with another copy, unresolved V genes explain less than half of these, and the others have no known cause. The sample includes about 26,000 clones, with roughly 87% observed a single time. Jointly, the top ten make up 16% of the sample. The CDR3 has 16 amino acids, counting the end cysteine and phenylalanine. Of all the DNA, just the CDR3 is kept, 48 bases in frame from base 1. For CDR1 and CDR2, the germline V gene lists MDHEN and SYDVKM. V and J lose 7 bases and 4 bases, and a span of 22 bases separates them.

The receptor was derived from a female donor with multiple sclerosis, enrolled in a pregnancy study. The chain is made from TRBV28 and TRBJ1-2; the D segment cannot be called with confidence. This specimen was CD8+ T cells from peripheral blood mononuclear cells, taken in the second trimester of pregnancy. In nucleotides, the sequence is TGTGCCAGCACGTTATTTAGAGCAGGTCCCCTCTATGGCTACACCTTC. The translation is CASTLFRAGPLYGYTF.